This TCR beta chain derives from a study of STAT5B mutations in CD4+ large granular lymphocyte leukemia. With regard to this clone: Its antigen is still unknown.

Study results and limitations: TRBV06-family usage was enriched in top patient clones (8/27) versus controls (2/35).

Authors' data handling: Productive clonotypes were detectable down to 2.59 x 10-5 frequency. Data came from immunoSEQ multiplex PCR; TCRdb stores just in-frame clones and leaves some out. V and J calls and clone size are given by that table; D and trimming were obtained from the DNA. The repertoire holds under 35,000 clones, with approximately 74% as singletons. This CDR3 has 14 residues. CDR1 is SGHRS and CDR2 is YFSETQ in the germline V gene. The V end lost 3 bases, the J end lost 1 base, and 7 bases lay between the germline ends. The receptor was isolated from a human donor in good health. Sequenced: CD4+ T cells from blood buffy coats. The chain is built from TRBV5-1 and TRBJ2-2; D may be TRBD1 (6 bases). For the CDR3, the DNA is TGCGCCAGCAGCTCGGACAGGAACACCGGGGAGCTGTTTTTT. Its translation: CASSSDRNTGELFF.